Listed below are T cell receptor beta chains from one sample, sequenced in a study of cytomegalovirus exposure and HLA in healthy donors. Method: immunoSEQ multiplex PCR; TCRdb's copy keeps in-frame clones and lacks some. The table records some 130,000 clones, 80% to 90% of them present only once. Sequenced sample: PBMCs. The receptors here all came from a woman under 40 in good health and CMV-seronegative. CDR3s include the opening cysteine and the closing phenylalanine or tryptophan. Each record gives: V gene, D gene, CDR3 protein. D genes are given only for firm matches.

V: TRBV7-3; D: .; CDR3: CASSFSTNTEAFF
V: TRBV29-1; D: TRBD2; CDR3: CSVEKVETSGPEQYF
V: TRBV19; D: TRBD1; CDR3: CASRPRTGLSYEQYF
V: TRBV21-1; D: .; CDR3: CASSWGQAEAYEQYF
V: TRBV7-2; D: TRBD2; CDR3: CASSNSGSRAEQYF
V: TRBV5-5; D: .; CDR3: CASRNAAIANEKLFF
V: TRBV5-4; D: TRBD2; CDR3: CASSGSGRAGGQSTDTQYF
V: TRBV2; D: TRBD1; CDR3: CASSVQGVPYEQYF
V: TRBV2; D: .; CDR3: CASSVDIMNTEAFF
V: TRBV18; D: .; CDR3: CASSIVLTDTQYF
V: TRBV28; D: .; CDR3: CASSPRLSPDTQYF
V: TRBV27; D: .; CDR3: CASSSRRGLVTGELFF
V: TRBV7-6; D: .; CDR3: CASSLVLETQYF
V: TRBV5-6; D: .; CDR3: CASRFGTSGTEAFF
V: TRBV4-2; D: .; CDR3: CASHRDVGGQPQHF
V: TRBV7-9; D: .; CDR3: CASSSIGSYEQYF
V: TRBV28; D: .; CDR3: CASSTRREPYEQYF
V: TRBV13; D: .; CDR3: CASSHFRGGNEKLFF
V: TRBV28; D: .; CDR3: CASSLWQNEAFF
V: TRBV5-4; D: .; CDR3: CASSPTGKAVGEQFF
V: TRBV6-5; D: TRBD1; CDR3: CASSSGQGSYGYTF
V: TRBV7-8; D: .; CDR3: CASSPQGRGFNEQFF
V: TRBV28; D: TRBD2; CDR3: CASRRPGLADVNYEQYF
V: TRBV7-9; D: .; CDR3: CASTRRENEQYF
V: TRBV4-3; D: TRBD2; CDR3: CASSQGERGGKDEQYF
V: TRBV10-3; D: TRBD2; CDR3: CAISDPNTSGENTGELFF
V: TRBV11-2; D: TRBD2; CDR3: CASSPNLGGGNYNEQFF
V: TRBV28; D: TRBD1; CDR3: CASSLPRTGASLREKLFF
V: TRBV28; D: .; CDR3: CASNPGGYNEKLFF
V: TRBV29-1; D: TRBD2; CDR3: CSVAREAYNEQFF
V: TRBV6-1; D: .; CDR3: CASSTTGRGYTF
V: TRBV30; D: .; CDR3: CAWSPGGSNQPQHF
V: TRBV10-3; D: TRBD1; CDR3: CAIRGQGYDQPQHF
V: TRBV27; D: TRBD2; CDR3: CASSFGTSGGGYEQYF
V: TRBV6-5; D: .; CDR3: CASRPWQGSYNEQFF
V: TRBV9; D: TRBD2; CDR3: CASSVGNSGGQETQYF
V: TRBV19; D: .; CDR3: CASSIDASNEQFF
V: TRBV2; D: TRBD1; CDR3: CASNEGQMNTEAFF
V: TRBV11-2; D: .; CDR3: CASSSPGGQLSYEQYF
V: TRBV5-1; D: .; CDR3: CASGGQPGNTIYF
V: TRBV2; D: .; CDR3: CASGLRTLAKNIQYF